These T cell receptor beta chains were read from a single sample in a study of cytomegalovirus exposure and HLA in healthy donors. This table comes from immunoSEQ multiplex PCR, and its TCRdb copy is limited to in-frame clones, with some not included. Of some 83,000 clones listed, about 94% are singletons. The specimen sequenced was PBMCs. The receptors were gathered from a woman in her late teens or twenties in good health and CMV-seronegative. The CDR3 runs from the conserved cysteine through the conserved F or W. A D gene is named only where the DNA matches it firmly. Only some rows state a clone size, as once, few, many or a class for expanded clones.

clone size	CDR3 length	V gene	J gene	D gene	CDR3 DNA	CDR3 protein
.	13	TRBV7-2	TRBJ1-2	TRBD1	TGTGCCAGCAGCCCGACAGGGGGGTATGGCTACACCTTC	CASSPTGGYGYTF
few	15	TRBV27	TRBJ2-1	TRBD1	TGTGCCAGCAGGGTCGGACAGGGAGGCTCAAATGAGCAGTTCTTC	CASRVGQGGSNEQFF
once	13	TRBV27	TRBJ1-1	.	TGTGCCAGCAGTCACCCAATGAGCACTGAAGCTTTCTTT	CASSHPMSTEAFF
.	15	TRBV28	TRBJ2-7	.	TGTGCCAGCAGCCTCGCCCGACAGACCAACTACGAGCAGTACTTC	CASSLARQTNYEQYF
.	17	TRBV5-1	TRBJ2-1	TRBD2	TGCGCCAGCAGCATCTCAGTAGCGGGGGGGCCTGGAAATGAGCAGTTCTTC	CASSISVAGGPGNEQFF
.	15	TRBV10-3	TRBJ1-5	TRBD1	TGTGCCAGCAAAGATTCCGGGACAGGGGACCAGCCCCAGCATTTT	CASKDSGTGDQPQHF
.	15	TRBV5-6	TRBJ2-1	.	TGTGCCAGCAGCTCCCCTGTACGGTCCTACAATGAGCAGTTCTTC	CASSSPVRSYNEQFF
.	15	TRBV5-1	TRBJ1-2	TRBD1	TGCGCCAGCAGCCTGAAGACAGGGCGGTTAGAGGGCTACACCTTC	CASSLKTGRLEGYTF
.	20	TRBV10-3	TRBJ2-6	TRBD1	TGTGCCATCAGACAAGGGACAGGGCCCTCAAGTTCCATGGGGGCCAACGTCCTGACTTTC	CAIRQGTGPSSSMGANVLTF
.	11	TRBV7-9	TRBJ1-1	TRBD1	TGTGCCAGCGACAGGGGGCGTGGAGCTTTCTTT	CASDRGRGAFF
.	14	TRBV4-1	TRBJ2-7	.	TGCGCCAGCAGCCAAGGGCCCTCCAGCTACGAGCAGTACTTC	CASSQGPSSYEQYF
few	12	TRBV18	TRBJ2-5	.	TGTGCCAGCTCAGCTAATCAAGAGACCCAGTACTTC	CASSANQETQYF
.	16	TRBV28	TRBJ1-1	TRBD1	TGTGCCAGCAGTTTATCCACCCTGGACAGGGGCGTTTGGGCTTTCTTT	CASSLSTLDRGVWAFF
.	13	TRBV5-5	TRBJ2-5	.	TGTGCCAGCAGCTTGGTGGCCCCAGAGACCCAGTACTTC	CASSLVAPETQYF
once	17	TRBV4-3	TRBJ1-6	.	TGCGCCAGCAGCCAAGATGCCGGTAGGGGGTATAATTCACCCCTCCACTTT	CASSQDAGRGYNSPLHF
.	14	TRBV6-4	TRBJ2-3	.	TGTGCCAGCAGTGAAACAGGTAGCACAGATACGCAGTATTTT	CASSETGSTDTQYF
.	14	TRBV19	TRBJ2-5	TRBD2	TGTGCCAGTAGTAAGGGACTAGCGTTGGAGACCCAGTACTTC	CASSKGLALETQYF
.	19	TRBV4-1	TRBJ2-4	TRBD2	TGCGCCAGCAGCCAAGATAACGTACTCGTACTAGCGGGGGGAAACATTCAGTACTTC	CASSQDNVLVLAGGNIQYF
.	14	TRBV6-1	TRBJ2-7	TRBD1	TGTGCCAGCAGTGCTGACAGGGAGAATGACGAGCAGTACTTC	CASSADRENDEQYF
.	15	TRBV28	TRBJ2-2	TRBD1	TGTGCCAGCAGCACGGGACAGGGGGACACCGGGGAGCTGTTTTTT	CASSTGQGDTGELFF
once	14	TRBV7-9	TRBJ1-1	.	TGTGCCAGCAGCTTTCCCCCCCGGAACACTGAAGCTTTCTTT	CASSFPPRNTEAFF
once	15	TRBV7-6	TRBJ2-7	TRBD2	TGTGCCAGCAGCTTAGCGGGGGGAGGGTACCACGAGCAGTACTTC	CASSLAGGGYHEQYF
.	16	TRBV6-1	TRBJ2-7	TRBD1	TGTGCCAGCAGTGAATCCGACGGGTCAGGGGGAGACGAGCAGTACTTC	CASSESDGSGGDEQYF
once	14	TRBV2	TRBJ1-5	.	TGTGCCAGCAGTGCGGCAGGGGGCAATCAGCCCCAGCATTTT	CASSAAGGNQPQHF
.	11	TRBV5-1	TRBJ1-3	.	TGCGCCAGCAGCGACACAAACACCATATATTTT	CASSDTNTIYF
.	15	TRBV5-1	TRBJ2-7	TRBD1	TGCGCCAGCAGCTTGTATCCGGGACAGGGGAACGAGCAGTACTTC	CASSLYPGQGNEQYF
.	14	TRBV7-6	TRBJ1-4	.	TGTGCCAGCTCAATCGGGACACATAATGAAAAACTGTTTTTT	CASSIGTHNEKLFF
.	16	TRBV5-8	TRBJ2-5	TRBD2	TGTGCCAGCAGCCCCGGGACTAGCGGGAACCAAGAGACCCAGTACTTC	CASSPGTSGNQETQYF
.	14	TRBV5-1	TRBJ1-3	.	TGCGCCAGCAGGTTAGAGGGCTCTGGAAACACCATATATTTT	CASRLEGSGNTIYF
once	16	TRBV13	TRBJ2-1	.	TGTGCCAGCAGCTTAGGACTCGGGACACCTAACAATGAGCAGTTCTTC	CASSLGLGTPNNEQFF
.	15	TRBV14	TRBJ2-7	.	TGTGCCAGCAGCCATATTACTTCCAACTCCTACGAGCAGTACTTC	CASSHITSNSYEQYF
.	16	TRBV2	TRBJ2-1	TRBD2	TGTGCCAGCAGTGATATCCGGGGAGGGATGTACAATGAGCAGTTCTTC	CASSDIRGGMYNEQFF
.	13	TRBV4-3	TRBJ2-7	.	TGCGCCAGCAGCCGAATCATAACTAGCGAGCAGTACTTC	CASSRIITSEQYF
.	17	TRBV7-8	TRBJ2-1	TRBD2	TGTGCCAGCACGATCGTGGTTGTCGCGGGAGGGAATAATGAGCAGTTCTTC	CASTIVVVAGGNNEQFF
.	15	TRBV27	TRBJ2-3	TRBD2	TGTGCCAGCAGTTTCCTATCCGGGGGGGCCGATACGCAGTATTTT	CASSFLSGGADTQYF
.	15	TRBV6-1	TRBJ2-1	.	TGTGCCAGCAGTGAAGAGACAGACTCCTACAATGAGCAGTTCTTC	CASSEETDSYNEQFF
once	13	TRBV6-5	TRBJ1-2	.	TGTGCCAGCAGTTACGACAGTTACTATGGCTACACCTTC	CASSYDSYYGYTF
.	15	TRBV28	TRBJ2-7	TRBD1	TGTGCCAGCAGCACTCGGGGACAGGGGGCTTACGAGCAGTACTTC	CASSTRGQGAYEQYF
once	16	TRBV4-1	TRBJ2-2	TRBD1	TGCGCCAGCAGCCAGGGAGACAGGGGTGGGGCCGGGGAGCTGTTTTTT	CASSQGDRGGAGELFF
.	14	TRBV6-5	TRBJ2-5	.	TGTGCCAGCAGTTACTCGAACGCCAGGGAGACCCAGTACTTC	CASSYSNARETQYF
once	16	TRBV10-3	TRBJ2-7	.	TGTGCCATCAGTGATACCGGGGGAAAAAGGCCCTACGAGCAGTACTTC	CAISDTGGKRPYEQYF
.	14	TRBV7-2	TRBJ2-3	.	TGTGCCAGCAGCTTAGACGGCGGAACAGATACGCAGTATTTT	CASSLDGGTDTQYF
.	14	TRBV28	TRBJ1-2	TRBD1	TGTGCCAGCAGAGAAGGGACAGGCGGTGGGGGCTACACCTTC	CASREGTGGGGYTF
.	16	TRBV7-6	TRBJ1-1	TRBD1	TGTGCCAGCAGCCCTCTCAGGGACAGCCCCGTCACTGAAGCTTTCTTT	CASSPLRDSPVTEAFF
.	15	TRBV28	TRBJ2-7	TRBD1	TGTGCCAGCAGTTTAATCGGGACAGGGGGCGGCGAGCAGTACTTC	CASSLIGTGGGEQYF
.	15	TRBV12-5	TRBJ1-3	TRBD1	TGTGCTAGTGGCCGGACAGGGGTGGGGGGAAACACCATATATTTT	CASGRTGVGGNTIYF
.	15	TRBV9	TRBJ2-1	.	TGTGCCAGCAGCGTTTCTTCGACTACTTACAATGAGCAGTTCTTC	CASSVSSTTYNEQFF
.	19	TRBV28	TRBJ2-7	TRBD2	TGTGCCAGCAGTAGCGAATGGGGGCTAGCGGGTGGGTTCGGTATCGAGCAGTACTTC	CASSSEWGLAGGFGIEQYF
.	13	TRBV6-5	TRBJ1-1	TRBD1	TGTGCCAGCAGTCTGAGACAGGGCCCTGAAGCTTTCTTT	CASSLRQGPEAFF
.	14	TRBV19	TRBJ1-5	TRBD1	TGTGCCAGTAGTGGACAGGGGAAACGTCAGCCCCAGCATTTT	CASSGQGKRQPQHF
.	18	TRBV28	TRBJ2-7	.	TGTGCCTCCTGGGGATCCCTAGTCGTCGCGGGGTCTTCCTACGAGCAGTACTTC	CASWGSLVVAGSSYEQYF
.	16	TRBV5-1	TRBJ2-7	TRBD1	TGCGCCAGCAGCGCCCAACCGGGACAGTACTCCTACGAGCAGTACTTC	CASSAQPGQYSYEQYF
.	12	TRBV27	TRBJ2-5	.	TGTGCCAGCAGGGGGCTGAAAGAGACCCAGTACTTC	CASRGLKETQYF
once	13	TRBV7-9	TRBJ1-2	.	TGTGCCAGCAGCTTAGAACAGGCGCTGGGCTACACCTTC	CASSLEQALGYTF
.	13	TRBV19	TRBJ2-7	.	TGTGCCAGTAGTATTCAGGGGTCGCTCGAGCAGTACTTC	CASSIQGSLEQYF
.	17	TRBV11-2	TRBJ2-1	TRBD2	TGTGCCAGCAGCTTACGACTAGCGGGAGGCCCGGGGAATGAGCAGTTCTTC	CASSLRLAGGPGNEQFF
.	15	TRBV5-1	TRBJ1-1	.	TGCGCCAGCAGCTTGTCGGCAGGGATGAACACTGAAGCTTTCTTT	CASSLSAGMNTEAFF
.	15	TRBV29-1	TRBJ2-3	.	TGCAGCGTTGAAATTAGCGGTTATAGCACAGATACGCAGTATTTT	CSVEISGYSTDTQYF